These 19 T cell receptor beta chains originate from one sample sequenced in a study of Graves' ophthalmopathy and Graves' hyperthyroidism. The study amplified TCR beta CDR3 regions using RNA transcripts. HTBI primers were employed in first-round RT-PCR, then a second-round multiplex PCR followed. MiXCR, applied by TCRdb to the multiplex PCR reads, yields one record per CDR3 protein. The table lists just over 600,000 distinct CDR3 sequences, around a fifth of them singletons. The specimen sequenced was peripheral blood. The receptors stem from a woman aged 18-29 years with stable Graves' hyperthyroidism. Some clones in this sample may be carry-over from other donors' samples.

The V and J genes are TRBV24-1 and TRBJ2-5; 10 positions agree with TRBD2. Germline CDR1 reads KGHDR; CDR2 reads SFDVKD. The junction had 12 bases not matched to a gene; V was cut back by 4 bases and J by 5 bases. This CDR3 comprises 17 residues. CDR3 loop: CATSEASGRARGETQYF. The CDR3 DNA is TGTGCCACCAGTGAGGCAAGCGGGAGGGCCAGAGGGGAGACCCAGTACTTC.

There are many counts of this clonotype. This chain links TRBV9 with TRBJ1-1, with a tentative D call TRBD1 (5 bases). The CDR3 has 14 residues. Per germline, CDR1 SGDLS and CDR2 YYNGEE. The V end lost 3 bases, the J end lost 6 bases, and 15 bases lay between the germline ends. The CDR3 region has the DNA TGTGCCAGCAGCGAGAATCAGGGAGGAGCTGAAGCTTTCTTT. It codes for CASSENQGGAEAFF. The variable domain in full, with the rest retrieved from reference TRBV9 and TRBJ1-1, is DSGVTQTPKHLITATGQRVTLRCSPRSGDLSVYWYQQSLDQGLQFLIQYYNGEERAKGNILERFSAQQFPDLHSELNLSSLELGDSALYFCASSENQGGAEAFFGQGTRLTVV.

In this sample, this clonotype turned up many times. CDR3 loop: CSVGSGQGGYTF. CDR3 bases: TGCAGCGTTGGATCCGGACAGGGAGGCTACACCTTC. This rearrangement joins TRBV29-1 to TRBJ1-2, with TRBD1 identical over 8 bases. Germline CDR1 is SQVTM and CDR2 is ANQGSEA. The CDR3 is 12 residues long. V dropped 4 bases and J dropped 8; count of bases not matched to a gene: 6.

This clonotype came up many times. The chain employs TRBV6-2 or TRBV6-3 and TRBJ2-7; D might be TRBD1 or TRBD2, each matching 6 bases. V lost 4 bases and J lost 2, with 21 bases in between. The CDR3 runs 17 residues. Looked up from germline, CDR1 is MNHEY and CDR2 is SVGEGT. The CDR3 DNA reads TGTGCCAGCAGTTCCCTAGGAGGGGGGCTTGCCCCCTACGAGCAGTACTTC. It is translated as CASSSLGGGLAPYEQYF.

This sequence joins TRBV27 and TRBJ1-2; 8 bases agree with TRBD1. The CDR3 is made up of 17 amino acids. Germline V gives CDR1 MNHEY, CDR2 SMNVEV (reference sequence). After removal of 6 bases from V and 1 base from J, the junction contained 13 bases not matched to a gene. The CDR3 loop is CASSLTPSTGVNYGYTF. The CDR3 region has the DNA TGTGCCAGCAGCCTTACGCCCTCGACAGGGGTTAACTATGGCTACACCTTC.

This clonotype was observed at least ten times. J is TRBJ2-3 and V is TRBV2, with unresolved D. Germline-derived CDR1 and CDR2 are SNHLY and FYNNEI. The CDR3 consists of 13 residues. Deletions cut 7 bases from V and 5 bases from J, with 13 bases between. CDR3 sequence (DNA): TGTGCCAGCACAGTCAGTTTTAAAGATACGCAGTATTTT. Encoded protein: CASTVSFKDTQYF. Drawing the rest from reference TRBV2 and TRBJ2-3, the complete variable domain is EPEVTQTPSHQVTQMGQEVILRCVPISNHLYFYWYRQILGQKVEFLVSFYNNEISEKSEIFDDQFSVERPDGSNFTLKIRSTKLEDSAMYFCASTVSFKDTQYFGPGTRLTVL.

The table lists this clonotype with many counts. This chain connects TRBV4-1 to TRBJ2-5; 7 positions match TRBD1. The CDR3 loop spans 13 amino acids. Germline loops: CDR1 MGHRA, CDR2 YSYEKL. V shed 6 bases and J 3 bases; nucleotides not matched to a gene: 4. CDR3 DNA sequence: TGCGCCAGCAGAAAGGGGGCAAAAGAGACCCAGTACTTC. Translated, it gives CASRKGAKETQYF.

This clonotype was seen at least ten times. The chain uses TRBV24-1 and TRBJ1-5; 7 bases are shared with TRBD1. The CDR3 is made up of 15 amino acids. Germline lookup yields CDR1 KGHDR and CDR2 SFDVKD. V was clipped by 4 bases and J by 5 bases; unmatched bases: 7. CDR3 nucleotides: TGTGCCACCAGTGACACGACAGGGTCCCATCAGCCCCAGCATTTT. Its translation is CATSDTTGSHQPQHF.

Details on this clonotype: At one end, the junction sequence differs from germline, possibly due to a read error. J is TRBJ2-7 and V is TRBV13; D unclear. Germline V gene sequence: CDR1 PRHDT, CDR2 FYEKMQ (reference sequence). The CDR3 covers 15 residues. The CDR3 sequence is CASSLGQVSAYDQYF. The CDR3 DNA is TGTGCCAGCAGCTTAGGCCAGGTTAGTGCCTACGATCAGTACTTC.

This clonotype was detected ten times or more. The J gene is TRBJ1-5, the V gene TRBV27; tentatively, D is TRBD1 (5 bases). In germline, CDR1 is MNHEY, CDR2 SMNVEV (reference sequence). Trimming took off 2 bases at V and 9 bases at J, with 8 bases between the two ends. The CDR3 is 12 residues long. The CDR3 DNA sequence: TGTGCCAGCAGTTTAGGGGGGGGGCCCCAGCATTTT. This sequence encodes CASSLGGGPQHF.

V is TRBV12-3 or TRBV12-4 and J is TRBJ1-1; the D is unclear. The CDR3 is made up of 15 amino acids. The V gene lost 5 bases and the J gene lost 5 bases, with 18 bases spanning the gap. The DNA of the CDR3 is TGTGCCAGCAGTGAGGTTCAGATTACTGGGACTGAAGCTTTCTTT. It yields the protein CASSEVQITGTEAFF.

This clonotype was recorded at least ten times. The chain uses TRBV28 and TRBJ1-2, with D possibly being TRBD1 (6 bases). Germline assignment: CDR1 MDHEN and CDR2 SYDVKM. Trimming took 7 bases from V and 2 from J, leaving 11 bases between them. The CDR3 is 13 residues long. For the CDR3, the DNA is TGTGCCAGCACCCACAGGGACAACTATGGCTACACCTTC. It codes for CASTHRDNYGYTF.

J is TRBJ2-2 and V is TRBV13; D is uncertain. CDR3 length equals 18 residues. Germline-derived CDR1 and CDR2 are PRHDT and FYEKMQ (reference sequence). Trimming stripped 3 bases from V and 4 bases from J, with 21 bases between. In DNA form, the CDR3 reads TGTGCCAGCAGCTTTCTAAATCCCCTGGAACCCCGCACCGGGGAGCTGTTTTTT. It translates to CASSFLNPLEPRTGELFF.

This clonotype was found many times. The chain joins TRBV28 to TRBJ2-7; possible D gene TRBD2, 6 bases. V lost 6 bases, J lost 2 bases, and 20 bases lay in between. CDR1 and CDR2 from the germline V gene are MDHEN and SYDVKM. This CDR3 region has 16 residues. DNA for the CDR3: TGTGCCAGCAGCCCTAACTCTCTAGCGTCGACCTACGAGCAGTACTTC. Its translation is CASSPNSLASTYEQYF.

The chain combines TRBV9 with TRBJ2-7, with D maybe TRBD2 (5 bases). Germline-derived CDR1 and CDR2 are SGDLS and YYNGEE. V shed 3 bases and J shed 9 bases, with 19 bases lying between them. The CDR3 totals 14 residues. In nucleotides, the CDR3 is TGTGCCAGCAGCGCCGAGGACTCCATTTTGGGGCAGTACTTC. This translates into CASSAEDSILGQYF.

This clonotype came up once. This chain joins TRBV6-5 and TRBJ1-1; 10 positions agree with TRBD1. Losses at the gene ends were 1 base for V and 8 bases for J; bases not matched to a gene: 4. The CDR3 runs to 14 residues. CDR1 is MNHEY and CDR2 is SVGAGI in the germline V gene. The CDR3 DNA follows: TGTGCCAGCAGTTACTTCCGGACAGGGGGGGAAGCTTTCTTT. Protein product: CASSYFRTGGEAFF.

The chain couples TRBV12-3 or TRBV12-4 to TRBJ2-2; tentatively, D is TRBD1 or TRBD2 (6 bases each). Trimming took 7 bases from V and 3 from J, leaving 12 bases between them. This CDR3 contains 14 residues. The CDR3 region is CASKRGQDTGELFF. Here the CDR3 DNA reads TGTGCCAGCAAACGGGGGCAAGACACCGGGGAGCTGTTTTTT.

In its sample, this clonotype was seen many times. V and J are TRBV6-2 or TRBV6-3 and TRBJ2-7, with 7 bases that match TRBD2. This CDR3 spans 14 amino acids. V gave up 5 bases and J gave up 6 bases; unmatched junction bases: 10. CDR1 is MNHEY and CDR2 is SVGEGT in the germline V gene. The CDR3 spells CASSMDGTKGEQYF. CDR3 sequence (DNA): TGTGCCAGCAGTATGGACGGGACTAAAGGCGAGCAGTACTTC.

This clonotype was found many times. The V call is TRBV12-5, the J call TRBJ1-2; D gene ambiguous. Trimming cost V 4 bases and J 4 bases, with 7 bases left between them. Germline-derived CDR1 and CDR2 are LGHNT and FRNRAP. The CDR3 sequence is 12 residues long. Here the CDR3 reads CASGSWRYGYTF. CDR3 coding DNA: TGTGCTAGTGGTTCCTGGCGCTATGGCTACACCTTC.